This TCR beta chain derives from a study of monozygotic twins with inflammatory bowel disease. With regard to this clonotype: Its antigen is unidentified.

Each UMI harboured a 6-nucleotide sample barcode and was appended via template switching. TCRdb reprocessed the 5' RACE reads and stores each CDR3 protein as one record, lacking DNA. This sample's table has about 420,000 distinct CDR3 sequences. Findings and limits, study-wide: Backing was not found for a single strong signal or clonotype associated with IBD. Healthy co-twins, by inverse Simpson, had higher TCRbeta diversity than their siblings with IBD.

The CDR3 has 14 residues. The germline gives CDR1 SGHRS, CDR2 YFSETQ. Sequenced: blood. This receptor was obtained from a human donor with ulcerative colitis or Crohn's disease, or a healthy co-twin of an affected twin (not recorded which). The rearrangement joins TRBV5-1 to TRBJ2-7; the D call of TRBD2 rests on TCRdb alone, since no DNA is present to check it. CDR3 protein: CASSLDRETYEQYF.